Listed below are T cell receptor beta chains from one sample, sequenced in a study of T cells in Graves' hyperthyroidism and ophthalmopathy. TCRdb processed the multiplex PCR reads anew with MiXCR; each CDR3 protein has one entry. The sample shows fewer than 650,000 distinct CDR3 sequences, about 46% of them seen only once. Sequencing used peripheral blood or thyroid tissue (not recorded which). These receptor sequences come from an adult woman with Graves' disease, either hyperthyroidism or ophthalmopathy (not recorded which). The CDR3 runs from the conserved cysteine through the conserved F or W. D genes are given only for firm matches. Only some rows state a clone size, as once, few, many or a class for expanded clones.

d_call,clone_size,j_call,v_call,cdr3_aa,cdr3_nt
.,.,TRBJ1-5,TRBV7-2,CASSFLAGHQPQHF,TGTGCCAGCAGCTTCCTAGCGGGGCATCAGCCCCAGCATTTT
.,many,TRBJ1-1,TRBV2,CASSDIGLNTEAFF,TGTGCCAGCAGTGATATCGGGCTTAACACTGAAGCTTTCTTT
TRBD2,many,TRBJ2-2,TRBV24-1,CAIGTSGSGGELFF,TGTGCCATAGGGACTAGCGGGTCTGGCGGGGAGCTGTTTTTT
TRBD2,many,TRBJ2-5,TRBV20-1,CSAPGRARGPGTQYF,TGCAGTGCCCCTGGGAGGGCTAGGGGCCCAGGGACCCAGTACTTC
.,.,TRBJ1-5,TRBV10-3,CAISEGGLGQPQHF,TGTGCCATCAGTGAGGGGGGGCTAGGGCAGCCCCAGCATTTT
TRBD1,.,TRBJ1-2,TRBV11-2,CASSPSAGGLETSGYTF,TGTGCCAGCAGCCCGTCGGCAGGGGGCTTAGAGACGAGTGGCTACACCTTC
.,.,TRBJ2-5,TRBV25-1,CASSGLRTQYF,TGTGCCAGCAGTGGCCTGCGGACCCAGTACTTC
.,.,TRBJ1-2,TRBV9,CASSVATFGSYGYTF,TGTGCCAGCAGCGTAGCGACATTTGGTAGCTATGGCTACACCTTC
.,many,TRBJ2-7,TRBV7-2,CASSFGGREYEQYF,TGTGCCAGCAGCTTTGGGGGGCGGGAGTACGAGCAGTACTTC
TRBD2,few,TRBJ2-3,TRBV7-7,CASSSAGGPTDTQYF,TGTGCTAGCAGCTCAGCGGGAGGGCCGACAGATACGCAGTATTTT
.,.,TRBJ1-2,TRBV11-2,CASSLRQPKGGYTF,TGTGCCAGCAGCTTGCGACAGCCTAAGGGTGGCTACACCTTC
.,few,TRBJ2-5,TRBV6-5,CASRRGPVGTQYF,TGTGCCAGCAGGCGGGGCCCAGTAGGGACCCAGTACTTC
.,.,TRBJ1-6,TRBV7-9,CASTPILAAYSPLHF,TGTGCCAGCACCCCAATCCTCGCTGCCTATTCACCCCTCCACTTT
TRBD1,.,TRBJ2-2,TRBV7-9,CASSAGQGAAGELFF,TGTGCCAGCAGCGCGGGACAGGGGGCTGCCGGGGAGCTGTTTTTT
TRBD2,many,TRBJ2-7,TRBV7-4,CASSLGTSGSLPGKYF,TGTGCCAGCAGCTTAGGGACTAGCGGGAGTCTGCCGGGGAAGTACTTC
TRBD2,.,TRBJ2-7,TRBV20-1,CSARVEGGLETYEQYF,TGCAGTGCTAGAGTAGAAGGAGGACTAGAAACCTACGAGCAGTACTTC
.,.,TRBJ1-1,TRBV6-5,CASSYGPEAFF,TGTGCCAGCAGTTACGGACCTGAAGCTTTCTTT
.,many,TRBJ1-1,TRBV7-2,CASSSWGGSEAFF,TGTGCCAGCAGTTCCTGGGGGGGTTCTGAAGCTTTCTTT